A selection of T cell receptor beta chains follows, all from one sample in a study of cytomegalovirus exposure and HLA in healthy donors. Profiled with immunoSEQ multiplex PCR; TCRdb holds only in-frame clones, not every one. The data show tens of thousands of clones, more than 85% seen once. Sequencing was performed on PBMCs. These receptor sequences come from a woman between 18 and 29 years old in good health and CMV-seronegative. Each CDR3 is given with its conserved first and last residue. Each record gives: D gene, clone size, J gene, V gene, CDR3 DNA, CDR3 protein. D genes are given only for firm matches. Size values are once, few and many counts, or a class for expanded clones, and some rows have none.

D gene: .
clone size: .
J gene: TRBJ1-2
V gene: TRBV27
CDR3 DNA: TGTGCCAGCAGTTTCGGCCCAGGGCCCTTTGGGGGCTACACCTTC
CDR3 protein: CASSFGPGPFGGYTF

D gene: TRBD1
clone size: .
J gene: TRBJ2-1
V gene: TRBV6-6
CDR3 DNA: TGTGCCAGCAGCCGGAGAGACAGGGCGTGGGGGAATGAGCAGTTCTTC
CDR3 protein: CASSRRDRAWGNEQFF

D gene: .
clone size: once
J gene: TRBJ1-5
V gene: TRBV7-2
CDR3 DNA: TGTGCCAGCAGCACCGGACAGCCCAATCAGCCCCAGCATTTT
CDR3 protein: CASSTGQPNQPQHF

D gene: TRBD2
clone size: .
J gene: TRBJ2-3
V gene: TRBV5-1
CDR3 DNA: TGCGCCAGCACCCCTAGCGGGGAGAGCACAGATACGCAGTATTTT
CDR3 protein: CASTPSGESTDTQYF

D gene: .
clone size: .
J gene: TRBJ2-2
V gene: TRBV19
CDR3 DNA: TGTGCCAGTAGTATCGTAGGAGCCGGGGAGCTGTTTTTT
CDR3 protein: CASSIVGAGELFF

D gene: .
clone size: .
J gene: TRBJ2-2
V gene: TRBV18
CDR3 DNA: TGTGCCAGCTCACCCCTCCCCGGGGAGCTGTTTTTT
CDR3 protein: CASSPLPGELFF

D gene: TRBD2
clone size: few
J gene: TRBJ2-3
V gene: TRBV10-3
CDR3 DNA: TGTGCCATTGGAGGGACTAGCGGGGGCTCTAGCACAGATACGCAGTATTTT
CDR3 protein: CAIGGTSGGSSTDTQYF

D gene: .
clone size: .
J gene: TRBJ2-5
V gene: TRBV15
CDR3 DNA: TGTGCCACCAGCAGAGAGGGGCAGGGTGGAAGAGAGACCCAGTACTTC
CDR3 protein: CATSREGQGGRETQYF

D gene: TRBD1
clone size: .
J gene: TRBJ1-3
V gene: TRBV6-1
CDR3 DNA: TGTGCCAGCAGTGGGACAGGAGCCTCTGGAAACACCATATATTTT
CDR3 protein: CASSGTGASGNTIYF

D gene: .
clone size: .
J gene: TRBJ1-1
V gene: TRBV9
CDR3 DNA: TGTGCCAGCAGCGTCGTCCCGCGGGGGGGGAGAGCTTTCTTT
CDR3 protein: CASSVVPRGGRAFF

D gene: TRBD1
clone size: .
J gene: TRBJ2-3
V gene: TRBV5-1
CDR3 DNA: TGCGCCAGCAGCTATACAGGGGGAACAGATACGCAGTATTTT
CDR3 protein: CASSYTGGTDTQYF

D gene: .
clone size: .
J gene: TRBJ1-5
V gene: TRBV6-1
CDR3 DNA: TGTGCCAGCAGCCTCGGTCGGGGGAACAATCAGCCCCAGCATTTT
CDR3 protein: CASSLGRGNNQPQHF

D gene: .
clone size: .
J gene: TRBJ2-1
V gene: TRBV9
CDR3 DNA: TGTGCCAGCAGCCTCGCCGGGGCCTACAATGAGCAGTTCTTC
CDR3 protein: CASSLAGAYNEQFF

D gene: .
clone size: .
J gene: TRBJ1-1
V gene: TRBV10-3
CDR3 DNA: TGTGCCATCAGTGAGTCTTCTAAAGCAGGGGCTTTCTTT
CDR3 protein: CAISESSKAGAFF

D gene: TRBD1
clone size: .
J gene: TRBJ2-3
V gene: TRBV6-6
CDR3 DNA: TGTGCCGCAACACGCCCAGGGACAGGGCGAAATACGCAGTATTTT
CDR3 protein: CAATRPGTGRNTQYF

D gene: TRBD2
clone size: .
J gene: TRBJ2-5
V gene: TRBV4-2
CDR3 DNA: TGTGCCAGCAGCCAAGAAATCGGACTAGGACGGGAGACCCAGTACTTC
CDR3 protein: CASSQEIGLGRETQYF

D gene: .
clone size: .
J gene: TRBJ1-1
V gene: TRBV5-1
CDR3 DNA: TGCGCCAGCAGCCCTGCGGGGGCCCGGGGAGCTTTCTTT
CDR3 protein: CASSPAGARGAFF

D gene: .
clone size: .
J gene: TRBJ1-1
V gene: TRBV28
CDR3 DNA: TGTGCCAGCAGTTTGGGGCGGATGAACACTGAAGCTTTCTTT
CDR3 protein: CASSLGRMNTEAFF

D gene: .
clone size: .
J gene: TRBJ2-7
V gene: TRBV7-9
CDR3 DNA: TGTGCCAGCAGCTTAGTGGTATGGGGCCAGAGCTCCTACGAGCAGTACTTC
CDR3 protein: CASSLVVWGQSSYEQYF

D gene: TRBD2
clone size: .
J gene: TRBJ2-7
V gene: TRBV9
CDR3 DNA: TGTGCCAGCAGCGCGAGCGGAGCGGGGGGAGTCTACGAGCAGTACTTC
CDR3 protein: CASSASGAGGVYEQYF

D gene: TRBD1
clone size: .
J gene: TRBJ2-3
V gene: TRBV6-1
CDR3 DNA: TGTGCCAGCAGGCGGGACAGGGAAATCACAGATACGCAGTATTTT
CDR3 protein: CASRRDREITDTQYF

D gene: TRBD2
clone size: once
J gene: TRBJ2-4
V gene: TRBV30
CDR3 DNA: TGTGCCTGGAGTGTGGCTCGGACTAGCGGGAGTTTAAACATTCAGTACTTC
CDR3 protein: CAWSVARTSGSLNIQYF

D gene: .
clone size: .
J gene: TRBJ2-3
V gene: TRBV7-6
CDR3 DNA: TGTGCCAGCAGCTTAGCGGGGGCTAGCACAGATACGCAGTATTTT
CDR3 protein: CASSLAGASTDTQYF

D gene: TRBD1
clone size: once
J gene: TRBJ1-2
V gene: TRBV28
CDR3 DNA: TGTGCCAGCAGTTTAACACAGGGGATGGGCTACACCTTC
CDR3 protein: CASSLTQGMGYTF

D gene: TRBD1
clone size: .
J gene: TRBJ2-5
V gene: TRBV5-1
CDR3 DNA: TGCGCCAGCAGCTTAAACAGGGGGCGAGAGGAGACCCAGTACTTC
CDR3 protein: CASSLNRGREETQYF

D gene: TRBD2
clone size: .
J gene: TRBJ2-2
V gene: TRBV2
CDR3 DNA: TGTGCCAGCAGCGCCTCAGCGGGGGGATTCGGGGAGCTGTTTTTT
CDR3 protein: CASSASAGGFGELFF

D gene: .
clone size: .
J gene: TRBJ2-7
V gene: TRBV6-5
CDR3 DNA: TGTGCCAGCAGTTCTTTGGGAGGAAGCGACGAGCAGTACTTC
CDR3 protein: CASSSLGGSDEQYF

D gene: .
clone size: .
J gene: TRBJ1-4
V gene: TRBV2
CDR3 DNA: TGTGCCAGCAGTGAAGGTGGGGCCCCGCGTAAACTGTTTTTT
CDR3 protein: CASSEGGAPRKLFF

D gene: TRBD1
clone size: .
J gene: TRBJ2-5
V gene: TRBV5-1
CDR3 DNA: TGCGCCAGCAGCATAGGACAGGCCGTAGAAGAGACCCAGTACTTC
CDR3 protein: CASSIGQAVEETQYF

D gene: .
clone size: .
J gene: TRBJ1-1
V gene: TRBV27
CDR3 DNA: TGTGCCAGCAGTTATAATCTGAACACTGAAGCTTTCTTT
CDR3 protein: CASSYNLNTEAFF

D gene: .
clone size: .
J gene: TRBJ1-6
V gene: TRBV19
CDR3 DNA: TGTGCCAGTAGTATAGCCTTGACACGAAATTCACCCCTCCACTTT
CDR3 protein: CASSIALTRNSPLHF

D gene: .
clone size: .
J gene: TRBJ2-3
V gene: TRBV7-2
CDR3 DNA: TGTGCCAGCAGCTTAGTGGTTAGTCGGTGGAGGGCTAGCACAGATACGCAGTATTTT
CDR3 protein: CASSLVVSRWRASTDTQYF

D gene: TRBD1
clone size: .
J gene: TRBJ2-2
V gene: TRBV13
CDR3 DNA: TGTGCCAGCAGCCCGGCCAGGACAGGGGGAAGGGACACCGGGGAGCTGTTTTTT
CDR3 protein: CASSPARTGGRDTGELFF

D gene: .
clone size: .
J gene: TRBJ2-3
V gene: TRBV5-8
CDR3 DNA: TGTGCCAGCGCGTGGTTGAGGACTCCCACAGATACGCAGTATTTT
CDR3 protein: CASAWLRTPTDTQYF

D gene: TRBD1
clone size: .
J gene: TRBJ2-1
V gene: TRBV2
CDR3 DNA: TGTGCCAGCAGTGAAACCCAGGGGGTTACCCGGCTCTTC
CDR3 protein: CASSETQGVTRLF

D gene: .
clone size: .
J gene: TRBJ2-5
V gene: TRBV10-2
CDR3 DNA: TGCGCCAGCAGTGTGGGGGGATTCCAAGAAACCCAGTACTTC
CDR3 protein: CASSVGGFQETQYF